One and the same sample provided the 30 T cell receptor beta chains below, sequenced in a study of early T cells in non-severe SARS-CoV-2 infection. TCRdb reprocessed the 5' RACE reads via MiXCR and lists one record per CDR3 protein. Of under 50,000 distinct CDR3 sequences in the sample, about 25% were seen once. The starting material was whole blood, obtained at baseline. These receptors were collected from an adult who was a healthcare worker with PCR-confirmed SARS-CoV-2 infection or an uninfected control (not recorded which).

The sample holds a few counts of this clonotype. This chain joins TRBV5-1 and TRBJ2-7; maybe TRBD1 (6 bases). CDR3 length equals 14 residues. V shed 5 bases and J shed 1 base, with 13 bases lying between them. CDR1 SGHRS and CDR2 YFSETQ come from the germline V gene. The CDR3 loop reads CASRFAGTSYEQYF. The CDR3 bases are TGCGCCAGCAGGTTCGCCGGGACATCCTACGAGCAGTACTTC. The full variable domain, rest sourced from reference TRBV5-1 and TRBJ2-7, is KAGVTQTPRYLIKTRGQQVTLSCSPISGHRSVSWYQQTPGQGLQFLFEYFSETQRNKGNFPGRFSGRQFSNSRSEMNVSTLELGDSALYLCASRFAGTSYEQYFGPGTRLTVT.

This clonotype was detected once. The J gene is TRBJ2-1, the V gene TRBV6-6, with TRBD2 identical over 9 bases. Germline V gene data show CDR1 as MNHNY and CDR2 as SVGAGI (reference sequence). V gave up 6 bases and J gave up 4 bases; unmatched junction bases: 10. This CDR3 region has 16 residues. Here the CDR3 DNA reads TGTGCCAGCAGCGCTTCCGGGACTAGCTTTTACAATGAGCAGTTCTTC. Translated: CASSASGTSFYNEQFF.

The chain is built from TRBV9 and TRBJ1-2; D gene unclear. CDR3 length: 14 amino acids. V was pared by 4 bases and J by 0 bases, with 10 bases between. Germline-derived CDR1 and CDR2 are SGDLS and YYNGEE. The CDR3 DNA sequence: TGTGCCAGCAGCCCGGACCAATCTAACTATGGCTACACCTTC. Encoded protein: CASSPDQSNYGYTF.

This clonotype showed up just a few times. The V gene is TRBV2, the J gene TRBJ2-3; D not certain. Germline loops: CDR1 SNHLY, CDR2 FYNNEI. Trimming left V 8 bases short and J 2 bases short, with 14 bases between. The CDR3 covers 14 residues. The CDR3 loop is CASDPAQNTDTQYF. The CDR3 bases are TGTGCCAGCGACCCAGCGCAGAACACAGATACGCAGTATTTT.

This clonotype was seen more than once but under ten times. The chain carries TRBV3-1 and TRBJ2-7; 8 bases map to TRBD1. This CDR3 region has 15 residues. CDR1 and CDR2 from the germline V gene are LGHDT and YNNKEL (reference sequence). Germline trimming cut 1 base from V and 4 bases from J; bases unmatched to any gene: 6. The CDR3 loop reads CASSQVQGAGYEQYF. The CDR3 region has the DNA TGTGCCAGCAGCCAAGTTCAGGGGGCGGGATACGAGCAGTACTTC.

CDR3 sequence (DNA): TGTGCCAGCAGGGGGGAAGGGTATCAGCCCCAGCATTTT. Translation gives CASRGEGYQPQHF. The genes are TRBV6-1 and TRBJ1-5, with D perhaps matching TRBD1 (5 bases). The germline gives CDR1 MNHNS, CDR2 SASEGT. Trimming stripped 6 bases from V and 5 bases from J, with 11 bases between. The CDR3 runs 13 residues.

V and J are TRBV5-5 and TRBJ2-5; D uncertain. Germline lookup yields CDR1 SGHKS and CDR2 YYEKEE (reference sequence). V gave up 1 base and J gave up 3 bases, with 13 bases separating them. The CDR3 length is 15 residues. The CDR3 bases are TGTGCCAGCAGCTTGAGGCCAGAGGAAGAAGAGACCCAGTACTTC. Amino acid sequence: CASSLRPEEEETQYF.

Only a few counts were recorded for this clonotype. The chain links TRBV12-3 or TRBV12-4 to TRBJ1-2, with D perhaps TRBD1 (5 bases). The CDR3 consists of 12 residues. The germline V and J ends were trimmed by 3 bases and 5 bases, with 7 bases remaining between them. This chain's CDR3 is CASSFGGYGYTF. In DNA form, the CDR3 reads TGTGCCAGCAGTTTTGGGGGGTATGGCTACACCTTC.

This clonotype was seen a few times. The chain has TRBV12-3 or TRBV12-4 and TRBJ2-7, with D unclear. This CDR3 has 14 amino acids. The V end lost 6 bases, the J end lost 2 bases, and 14 bases lay between the germline ends. The CDR3 DNA sequence: TGTGCCAGCAGACCTCCAGGCGGCACCTACGAGCAGTACTTC. It translates to CASRPPGGTYEQYF.

The chain recombines TRBV20-1 with TRBJ2-7; tentative D call: TRBD1 (5 bases). The CDR3 has 13 amino acids. Germline CDR1 is DFQATT and CDR2 is SNEGSKA (reference sequence). With 3 bases removed from V and 0 bases from J, the gap between germline ends came to 9 bases. CDR3 DNA sequence: TGCAGTGCTAGTCAGGGCCTCTCCTACGAGCAGTACTTC. Translated: CSASQGLSYEQYF.

The sample holds many counts of this clonotype. The genes are TRBV5-1 and TRBJ2-2; 9 positions match TRBD1. The germline V gene has CDR1 SGHRS and CDR2 YFSETQ. CDR3 length equals 16 residues. Trimming took 4 bases from V and 6 from J; bases not matched to a gene: 10. CDR3 sequence (DNA): TGCGCCAGCAGCGTTACCGGGACAGGGTATCCCGGGGAGCTGTTTTTT. Protein product: CASSVTGTGYPGELFF.

V and J are TRBV20-1 and TRBJ2-7, with 13 bases identical to TRBD2. V shed 5 bases, J shed 4 bases, and the junction held 5 bases outside the gene matches. The CDR3 covers 14 residues. CDR1 is DFQATT and CDR2 is SNEGSKA in the germline V gene (reference sequence). In DNA, the CDR3 is TGCAGTGCTCCCACTAGCGGGGGGGGATACGAGCAGTACTTC. This sequence encodes CSAPTSGGGYEQYF.

This clonotype was counted only a few times. This rearrangement joins TRBV20-1 to TRBJ2-5; D may be TRBD2 (6 bases). The V and J ends lost 1 base and 5 bases respectively, with 14 bases between them. CDR3 length: 14 amino acids. Germline V gene sequence: CDR1 DFQATT, CDR2 SNEGSKA (reference sequence). The CDR3 here is CSARAGGIGETQYF. The CDR3 nucleotides read TGCAGTGCTAGAGCCGGGGGAATAGGGGAGACCCAGTACTTC.

V usage is TRBV20-1 and J usage is TRBJ1-1; no clear D gene. The CDR3 runs to 16 residues. The germline V gene encodes CDR1 DFQATT and CDR2 SNEGSKA (reference sequence). V was trimmed by 0 bases and J by 1 base, leaving 15 bases between them. The CDR3 nucleotides are TGCAGTGCTAGAGATTTGATGAAGATTAAGAACACTGAAGCTTTCTTT. Amino acids: CSARDLMKIKNTEAFF.

The V call is TRBV20-1, the J call TRBJ1-1; D remains unclear. Germline V gene sequence: CDR1 DFQATT, CDR2 SNEGSKA (reference sequence). The ends were cut back, 4 bases at V and 1 base at J, with 7 bases in the middle. This CDR3 spans 12 amino acids. DNA for the CDR3: TGCAGTGCTACCCGAGGGAACACTGAAGCTTTCTTT. Encoded protein: CSATRGNTEAFF.

The chain combines TRBV6-2 or TRBV6-3 with TRBJ2-1; the match to TRBD1 covers 10 bases. This CDR3 contains 16 residues. Unmatched junction bases numbered 7, after V lost 2 bases and J lost 6 bases. Germline V gives CDR1 MNHEY, CDR2 SVGEGT. The CDR3 spells CASSYPVGTGVNEQFF. CDR3 sequence (DNA): TGTGCCAGCAGTTACCCTGTCGGGACAGGGGTCAATGAGCAGTTCTTC.

The V and J genes are TRBV18 and TRBJ2-5, with TRBD1 as a possible D gene (5 bases). The CDR3 sequence is 15 residues long. Germline V lookup: CDR1 KGHSH, CDR2 LQKENI. V was shortened by 3 bases and J by 1 base, with 12 bases between the two germline ends. The CDR3 coding sequence is TGTGCCAGCTCACCGGTCCTTGGGGCCCAAGAGACCCAGTACTTC. Translated: CASSPVLGAQETQYF.

This clonotype was detected once. This chain uses TRBV18 with TRBJ1-2; D is undetermined. This CDR3 is 14 amino acids long. Germline V gene data show CDR1 as KGHSH and CDR2 as LQKENI. V was pared by 2 bases and J by 2 bases, with 9 bases between. This CDR3 reads CASSPGFANYGYTF. The CDR3 DNA reads as TGTGCCAGCTCACCAGGTTTCGCAAACTATGGCTACACCTTC. The full variable domain, its missing parts supplied by reference TRBV18 and TRBJ1-2, is NAGVMQNPRHLVRRRGQEARLRCSPMKGHSHVYWYRQLPEEGLKFMVYLQKENIIDESGMPKERFSAEFPKEGPSILRIQQVVRGDSAAYFCASSPGFANYGYTFGSGTRLTVV.

By share, this clonotype counts as medium-sized (0.01 to 0.1%). This rearrangement joins TRBV7-8 to TRBJ1-5; 10 nucleotides agree with TRBD1. The germline V gene has CDR1 SGHVS and CDR2 FQNEAQ. Trimming took 6 bases from V and 1 from J; bases not matched to a gene: 3. This CDR3 spans 15 amino acids. This chain's CDR3 is CASRPDRGSNQPQHF. For the CDR3, the DNA is TGTGCCAGCAGACCGGACAGGGGGAGCAATCAGCCCCAGCATTTT.

V and J are TRBV5-6 and TRBJ2-1; 7 bases agree with TRBD1. CDR1 and CDR2 from the germline V gene are SGHDT and YYEEEE. The CDR3 contains 16 residues. V shed 7 bases, J shed 2 bases, and the junction held 12 bases outside the gene matches. The CDR3 reads CASAPLGTETYNEQFF. The CDR3 DNA is TGTGCCAGCGCCCCCTTAGGGACAGAAACCTACAATGAGCAGTTCTTC.

This clonotype was observed a few times. The chain couples TRBV9 to TRBJ1-3; no firm D call. The CDR3 has 16 residues. Trimming cost V 0 bases and J 0 bases, with 10 bases left between them. The germline V gene encodes CDR1 SGDLS and CDR2 YYNGEE. The CDR3 nucleotides are TGTGCCAGCAGCGTAGCCGGACTCTTCTCTGGAAACACCATATATTTT. This encodes CASSVAGLFSGNTIYF.

This clonotype turned up a few times. V usage is TRBV5-5 and J usage is TRBJ2-1; 9 bases line up with TRBD1. This CDR3 contains 15 residues. The J segment lost 8 bases and the V segment lost 6 bases, leaving 12 bases of the junction unmatched. Germline values: CDR1 SGHKS, CDR2 YYEKEE (reference sequence). The CDR3 here is CASNPSQGAQDEQFF. The CDR3 DNA reads as TGTGCCAGCAACCCCTCACAGGGGGCGCAGGATGAGCAGTTCTTC.

The chain employs TRBV7-9 and TRBJ2-3; the D is unclear. V lost 0 bases to trimming and J lost 1 base, with 8 bases between them. Germline CDR1 is SEHNR and CDR2 is FQNEAQ (reference sequence). The CDR3 is 15 residues long. The CDR3 DNA reads as TGTGCCAGCAGCTTAGCGACTTACCGCACAGATACGCAGTATTTT. It is translated as CASSLATYRTDTQYF. Based on the CDR3 plus reference TRBV7-9 and TRBJ2-3, the full variable domain is DTGVSQNPRHKITKRGQNVTFRCDPISEHNRLYWYRQTLGQGPEFLTYFQNEAQLEKSRLLSDRFSAERPKGSFSTLEIQRTEQGDSAMYLCASSLATYRTDTQYFGPGTRLTVL.

Remarks on this clonotype: Being one base from a much bigger clone, this may be a read error. The J gene is TRBJ2-1, the V gene TRBV7-9; a possible D gene is TRBD2 (5 bases). The CDR3 has 13 residues. Per germline, CDR1 SEHNR and CDR2 FQNEAQ (reference sequence). The CDR3 protein is CASSEGANNERFF. The DNA of the CDR3 is TGTGCCAGCAGTGAGGGAGCGAACAATGAGCGGTTCTTC.

This clonotype was detected a few times. The rearrangement links TRBV12-3 or TRBV12-4 to TRBJ2-7; possibly TRBD2 for D (5 bases). V lost 6 bases, J lost 7 bases, and 19 bases lay in between. The CDR3 runs 14 residues. This CDR3 is CASSPPSDYREQYF. Here the CDR3 DNA reads TGTGCCAGCAGCCCCCCCAGCGACTATAGGGAGCAGTACTTC.

The genes are TRBV5-4 and TRBJ1-3; D not certain. Trimming shortened V by 4 bases and J by 0 bases, and 8 bases separated the two germline ends. This CDR3 has 14 residues. The germline gives CDR1 SGHNT, CDR2 YYREEE (reference sequence). Here the CDR3 DNA reads TGTGCCAGCAGCGGAACGAACTCTGGAAACACCATATATTTT. Protein sequence: CASSGTNSGNTIYF.

The DNA for the CDR3 is TGCAGTGCTAGACAACAGGGGAACACTGAAGCTTTCTTT. It yields the protein CSARQQGNTEAFF. J is TRBJ1-1 and V is TRBV20-1; D might be TRBD1 (6 bases). The CDR3 loop spans 13 amino acids. Deletions cut 2 bases from V and 1 base from J, with 8 bases between. Per the germline V gene, CDR1 is DFQATT and CDR2 is SNEGSKA (reference sequence).

This clonotype came up many times. V is TRBV7-9 and J is TRBJ1-4; the D is unclear. CDR3 size: 16 residues. V lost 2 bases to trimming and J lost 3 bases, with 13 bases between them. The V gene's germline CDR1 is SEHNR and CDR2 FQNEAQ (reference sequence). As DNA, the CDR3 is TGTGCCAGCAGCTTACAGCGCACGGGTTCTAATGAAAAACTGTTTTTT. The encoded protein is CASSLQRTGSNEKLFF.

This clonotype was seen only a few times. The genes are TRBV27 and TRBJ2-4; no definite D call. Trimming cost V 0 bases and J 7 bases, with 13 bases left between them. The CDR3 spans 15 residues. CDR1 MNHEY and CDR2 SMNVEV come from the germline V gene (reference sequence). CDR3 bases: TGTGCCAGCAGTTTATCGGTGGCCGAGAGGAACATTCAGTACTTC. Protein: CASSLSVAERNIQYF.

V usage is TRBV21-1 and J usage is TRBJ2-1; TRBD2, the table's D call, was not compared with the DNA. TRBV21-1 is annotated as a pseudogene. The length of the CDR3 is 17 residues. The CDR3 nucleotides are TGTGCCAGCAGCCATTTTCGGCGGGGGAGCTCCTACAATGAGCAGTTCTTC. Translated: CASSHFRRGSSYNEQFF.